The clone carrying this T cell receptor (beta chain) was seen ten or more times. Its antigen is not known. The data were obtained in a study of T cells in Graves' hyperthyroidism and ophthalmopathy. Overall study context: Any treatment followed the collection of peripheral blood at initial diagnosis.

Trimming stripped 5 bases from V and 4 bases from J, with 11 bases between. The CDR3 loop spans 14 amino acids. CDR1 SGHTA and CDR2 FQGTGA come from the germline V gene. The study's findings and limits: Onset of ophthalmopathy came a median 6.5 months after the model predicted it.

What was amplified from RNA transcripts were TCR beta CDR3 regions. HTBI primers were used for first-round RT-PCR of the TCR CDR3. TCRdb passed the multiplex PCR reads through MiXCR, listing each CDR3 protein once. The sample records 490,000 or so distinct CDR3 sequences, roughly 23% being singletons. This receptor was taken from a woman between 65 and 79 years old with Graves' ophthalmopathy. Sequencing input: blood. The rearrangement links TRBV7-3 to TRBJ2-2; TRBD2 might be the D (6 bases). CDR3 coding DNA: TGTGCCAGCAGCGTGAGCGGGCCCACCGGGGAGCTGTTTTTT. Translated, it gives CASSVSGPTGELFF.